This T cell receptor (beta chain) came from a study of cytomegalovirus exposure and HLA in healthy donors. Study information: The roughly 130 validation repertoires were reported in a later analysis to have been generated on the same platform as the 666 first-cohort repertoires.

Measured with immunoSEQ multiplex PCR; TCRdb has only the in-frame clones, and not every one. The repertoire holds around 150,000 clones, with 88% as singletons. These donors were members of the approximately 120-subject validation cohort, a group separate from the approximately 620-subject first cohort. The CDR3 extends over 15 amino acids. The trim removed 5 bases at V and 7 bases at J, leaving 6 bases unmatched. Germline CDR1 and CDR2: MGHRA and YSYEKL. This receptor was taken from a man between 18 and 29 years old in good health and CMV-seronegative. This rearrangement joins TRBV4-1 to TRBJ2-2; 11 positions match TRBD1. Source material: PBMCs. The CDR3 region has the DNA TGCGCCAGCAGCACTAGGGACAGGGGGGTCGGGGAGCTGTTTTTT. Translation: CASSTRDRGVGELFF.